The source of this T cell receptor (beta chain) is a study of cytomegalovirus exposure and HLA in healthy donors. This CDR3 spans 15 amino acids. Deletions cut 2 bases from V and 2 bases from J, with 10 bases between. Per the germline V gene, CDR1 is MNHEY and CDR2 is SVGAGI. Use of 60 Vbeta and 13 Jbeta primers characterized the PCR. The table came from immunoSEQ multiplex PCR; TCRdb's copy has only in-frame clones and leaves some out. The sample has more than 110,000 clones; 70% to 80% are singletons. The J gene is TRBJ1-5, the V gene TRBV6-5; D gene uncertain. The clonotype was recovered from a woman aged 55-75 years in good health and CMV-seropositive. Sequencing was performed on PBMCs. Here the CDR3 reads CASSYAGNGNQPQHF. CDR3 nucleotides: TGTGCCAGCAGTTACGCGGGGAATGGCAATCAGCCCCAGCATTTT.